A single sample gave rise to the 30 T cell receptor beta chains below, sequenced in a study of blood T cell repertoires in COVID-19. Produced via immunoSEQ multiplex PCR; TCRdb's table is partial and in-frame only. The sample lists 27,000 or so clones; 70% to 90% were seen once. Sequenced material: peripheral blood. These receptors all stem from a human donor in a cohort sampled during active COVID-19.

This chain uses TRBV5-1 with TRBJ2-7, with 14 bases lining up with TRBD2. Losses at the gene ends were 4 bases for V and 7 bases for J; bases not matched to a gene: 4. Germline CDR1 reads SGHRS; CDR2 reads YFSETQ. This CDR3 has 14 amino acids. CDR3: CASSQGLAGEEQYF. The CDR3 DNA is TGCGCCAGCAGCCAGGGACTAGCGGGAGAGGAGCAGTACTTC. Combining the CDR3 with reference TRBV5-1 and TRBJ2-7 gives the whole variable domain KAGVTQTPRYLIKTRGQQVTLSCSPISGHRSVSWYQQTPGQGLQFLFEYFSETQRNKGNFPGRFSGRQFSNSRSEMNVSTLELGDSALYLCASSQGLAGEEQYFGPGTRLTVT.

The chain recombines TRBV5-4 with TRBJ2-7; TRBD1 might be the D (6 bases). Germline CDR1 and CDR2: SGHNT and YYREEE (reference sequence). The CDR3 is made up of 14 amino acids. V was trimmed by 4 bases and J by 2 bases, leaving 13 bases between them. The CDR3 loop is CASSLRDKTYEQYF. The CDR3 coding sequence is TGTGCCAGCAGCCTCCGGGACAAAACCTACGAGCAGTACTTC.

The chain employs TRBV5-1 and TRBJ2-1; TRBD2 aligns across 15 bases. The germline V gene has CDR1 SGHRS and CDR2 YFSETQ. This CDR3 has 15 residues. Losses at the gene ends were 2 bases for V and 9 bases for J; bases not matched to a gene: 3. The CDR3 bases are TGCGCCAGCAGCTTTGGGACTAGCGGGGGGTCTGAGCAGTTCTTC. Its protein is CASSFGTSGGSEQFF.

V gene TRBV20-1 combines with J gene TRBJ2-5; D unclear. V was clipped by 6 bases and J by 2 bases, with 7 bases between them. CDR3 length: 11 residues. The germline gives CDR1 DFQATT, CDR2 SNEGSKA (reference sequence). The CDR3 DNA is TGCAGTGCGAGCCCTCAAGAGACCCAGTACTTC. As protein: CSASPQETQYF.

The CDR3 DNA follows: TGCGCCAGCCGGAAAGGACAGGCGAACACCGGGGAGCTGTTTTTT. Protein: CASRKGQANTGELFF. The chain has TRBV5-1 and TRBJ2-2, with 7 bases identical to TRBD1. This CDR3 contains 15 residues. Germline CDR1 reads SGHRS; CDR2 reads YFSETQ. Unmatched junction bases numbered 6, after V lost 7 bases and J lost 0 bases.

CDR3 sequence reads: CASSAQGEHEKLFF. The DNA for the CDR3 is TGCGCCAGCAGCGCACAGGGGGAGCATGAAAAACTGTTTTTT. The chain is built from TRBV10-1 and TRBJ1-4; 8 nucleotides match TRBD1. Germline lookup yields CDR1 WNHNN and CDR2 SYGVQD (reference sequence). The V gene end was trimmed by 6 bases and the J gene end by 6 bases; junction bases not matched to a gene: 6. The CDR3 length is 14 residues.

The chain's CDR3 is CASSQDGIAGVWEQYF. As DNA, the CDR3 is TGTGCCAGCAGCCAAGACGGAATAGCGGGAGTATGGGAGCAGTACTTC. V gene TRBV3-1 (or the pseudogene TRBV3-2) combines with J gene TRBJ2-7; 9 bases map to TRBD2. Germline CDR1 reads LGHDT; CDR2 reads YNNKEL (reference sequence). This CDR3 is built from 16 residues. The V gene end was trimmed by 0 bases and the J gene end by 7 bases; junction bases not matched to a gene: 10.

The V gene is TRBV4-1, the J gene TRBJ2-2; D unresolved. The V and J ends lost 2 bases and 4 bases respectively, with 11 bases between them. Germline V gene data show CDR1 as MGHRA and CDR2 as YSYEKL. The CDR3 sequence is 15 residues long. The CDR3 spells CASSQPDTRTGELFF. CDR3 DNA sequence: TGCGCCAGCAGCCAACCTGACACACGCACCGGGGAGCTGTTTTTT.

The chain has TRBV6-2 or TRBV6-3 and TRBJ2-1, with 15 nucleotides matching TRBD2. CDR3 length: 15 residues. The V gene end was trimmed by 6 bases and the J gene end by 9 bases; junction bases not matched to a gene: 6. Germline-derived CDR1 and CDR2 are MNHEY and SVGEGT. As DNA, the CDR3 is TGTGCCAGCAGCGGACTAGCGGGAGGGCCTAGTGAGCAGTTCTTC. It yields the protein CASSGLAGGPSEQFF.

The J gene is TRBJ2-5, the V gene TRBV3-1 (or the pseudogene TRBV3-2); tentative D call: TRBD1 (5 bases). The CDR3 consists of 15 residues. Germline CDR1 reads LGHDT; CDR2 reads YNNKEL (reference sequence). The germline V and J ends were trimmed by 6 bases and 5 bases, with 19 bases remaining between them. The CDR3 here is CASSLTGRLWETQYF. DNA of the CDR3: TGTGCCAGCAGTCTCACAGGACGTCTATGGGAGACCCAGTACTTC.

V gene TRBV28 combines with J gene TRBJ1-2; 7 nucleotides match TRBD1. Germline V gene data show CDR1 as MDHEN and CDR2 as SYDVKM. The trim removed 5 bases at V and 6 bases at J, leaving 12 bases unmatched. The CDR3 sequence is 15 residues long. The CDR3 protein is CASSRQGSEGHGYTF. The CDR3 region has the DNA TGTGCCAGCAGTAGACAGGGTTCAGAGGGACATGGCTACACCTTC.

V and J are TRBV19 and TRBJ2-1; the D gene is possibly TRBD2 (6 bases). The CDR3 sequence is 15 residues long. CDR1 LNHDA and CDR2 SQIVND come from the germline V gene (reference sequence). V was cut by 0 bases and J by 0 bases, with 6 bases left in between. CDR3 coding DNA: TGTGCCAGTAGTATAGACGGGAGCTCCTACAATGAGCAGTTCTTC. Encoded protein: CASSIDGSSYNEQFF.

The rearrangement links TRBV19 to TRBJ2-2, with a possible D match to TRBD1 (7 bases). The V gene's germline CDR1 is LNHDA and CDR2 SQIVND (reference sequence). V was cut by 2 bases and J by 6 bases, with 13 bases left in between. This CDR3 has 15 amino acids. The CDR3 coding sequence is TGTGCCAGTAGTATAAGGAGGGGGCAGGCCGGGGAGCTGTTTTTT. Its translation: CASSIRRGQAGELFF. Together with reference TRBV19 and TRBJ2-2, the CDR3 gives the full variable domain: DGGITQSPKYLFRKEGQNVTLSCEQNLNHDAMYWYRQDPGQGLRLIYYSQIVNDFQKGDIAEGYSVSREKKESFPLTVTSAQKNPTAFYLCASSIRRGQAGELFFGEGSRLTVL.

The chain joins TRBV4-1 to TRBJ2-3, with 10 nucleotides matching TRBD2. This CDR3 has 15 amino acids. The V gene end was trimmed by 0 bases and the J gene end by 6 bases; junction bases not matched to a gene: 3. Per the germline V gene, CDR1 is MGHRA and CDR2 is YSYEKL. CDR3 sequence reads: CASSQDRLAGDTQYF. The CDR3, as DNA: TGCGCCAGCAGCCAAGACAGACTAGCGGGCGATACGCAGTATTTT.

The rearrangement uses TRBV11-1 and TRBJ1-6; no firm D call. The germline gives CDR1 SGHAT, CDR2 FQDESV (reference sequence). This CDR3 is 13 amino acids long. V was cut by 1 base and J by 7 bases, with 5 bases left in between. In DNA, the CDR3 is TGTGCCAGCAGCTTAGGGGAGAATTCACCCCTCCACTTT. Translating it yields CASSLGENSPLHF.

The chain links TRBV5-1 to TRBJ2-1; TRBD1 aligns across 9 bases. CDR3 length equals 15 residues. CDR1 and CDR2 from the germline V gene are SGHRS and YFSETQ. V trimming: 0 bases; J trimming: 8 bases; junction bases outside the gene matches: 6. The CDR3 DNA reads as TGCGCCAGCAGCTTGGGTGGGACAGGGTTTGATGAGCAGTTCTTC. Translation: CASSLGGTGFDEQFF.

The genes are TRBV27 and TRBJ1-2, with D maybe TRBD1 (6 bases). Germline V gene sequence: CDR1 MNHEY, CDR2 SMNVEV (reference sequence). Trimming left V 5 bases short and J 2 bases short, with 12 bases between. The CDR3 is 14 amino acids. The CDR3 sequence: CASSTNRENYGYTF. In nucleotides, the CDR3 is TGTGCCAGCAGTACCAACAGGGAGAACTATGGCTACACCTTC.

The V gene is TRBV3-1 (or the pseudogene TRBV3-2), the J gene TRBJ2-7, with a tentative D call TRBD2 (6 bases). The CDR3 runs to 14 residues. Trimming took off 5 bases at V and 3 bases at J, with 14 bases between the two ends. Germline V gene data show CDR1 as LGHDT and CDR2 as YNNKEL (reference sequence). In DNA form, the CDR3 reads TGTGCCAGCAGCGAACTGTCCGGGGGCTACGAGCAGTACTTC. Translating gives CASSELSGGYEQYF.

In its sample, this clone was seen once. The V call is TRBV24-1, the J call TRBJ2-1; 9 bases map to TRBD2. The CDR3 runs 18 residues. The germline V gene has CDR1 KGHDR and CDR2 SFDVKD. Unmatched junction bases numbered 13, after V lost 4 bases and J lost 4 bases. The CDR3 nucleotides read TGTGCCACCAGTGACTACGGGACTAGCCAGACTCATTACAATGAGCAGTTCTTC. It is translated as CATSDYGTSQTHYNEQFF.

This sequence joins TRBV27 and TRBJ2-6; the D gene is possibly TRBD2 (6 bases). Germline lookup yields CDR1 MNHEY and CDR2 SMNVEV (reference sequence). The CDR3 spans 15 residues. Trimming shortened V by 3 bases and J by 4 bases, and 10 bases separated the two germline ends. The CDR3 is CASSFWAGGANVLTF. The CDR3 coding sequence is TGTGCCAGCAGTTTTTGGGCGGGGGGGGCCAACGTCCTGACTTTC.

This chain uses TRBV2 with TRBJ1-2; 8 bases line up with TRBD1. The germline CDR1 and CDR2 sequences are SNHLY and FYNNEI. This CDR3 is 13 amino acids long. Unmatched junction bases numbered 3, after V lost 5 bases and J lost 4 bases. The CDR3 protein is CASSPTGAYGYTF. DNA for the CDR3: TGTGCCAGCAGTCCGACAGGGGCCTATGGCTACACCTTC.

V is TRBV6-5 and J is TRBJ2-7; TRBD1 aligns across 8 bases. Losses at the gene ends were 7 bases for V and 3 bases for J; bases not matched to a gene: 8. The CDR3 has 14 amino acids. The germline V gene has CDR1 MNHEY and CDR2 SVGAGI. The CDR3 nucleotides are TGTGCCAGCAATAAAGGGACAGGTATCTACGAGCAGTACTTC. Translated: CASNKGTGIYEQYF.

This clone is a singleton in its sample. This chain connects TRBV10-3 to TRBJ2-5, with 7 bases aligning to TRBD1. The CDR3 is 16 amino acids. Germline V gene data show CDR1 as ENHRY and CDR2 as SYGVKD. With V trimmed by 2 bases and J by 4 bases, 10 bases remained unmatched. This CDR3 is CAISETDSTGRETQYF. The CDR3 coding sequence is TGTGCCATCAGTGAGACCGATTCGACAGGGAGAGAGACCCAGTACTTC.

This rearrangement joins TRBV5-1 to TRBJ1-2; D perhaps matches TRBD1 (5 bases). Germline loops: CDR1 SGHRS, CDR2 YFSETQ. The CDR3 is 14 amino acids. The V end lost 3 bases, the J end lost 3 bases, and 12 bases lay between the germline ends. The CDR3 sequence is CASSWGVGHYGYTF. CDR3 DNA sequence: TGCGCCAGCAGCTGGGGGGTTGGGCACTATGGCTACACCTTC.

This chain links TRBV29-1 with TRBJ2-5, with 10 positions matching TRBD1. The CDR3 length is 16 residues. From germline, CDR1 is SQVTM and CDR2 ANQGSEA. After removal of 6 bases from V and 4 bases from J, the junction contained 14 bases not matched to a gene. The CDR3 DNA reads TGCAGCGTCTGGGGACAGGGGAGGGCCCAAGGAGAGACCCAGTACTTC. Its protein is CSVWGQGRAQGETQYF.

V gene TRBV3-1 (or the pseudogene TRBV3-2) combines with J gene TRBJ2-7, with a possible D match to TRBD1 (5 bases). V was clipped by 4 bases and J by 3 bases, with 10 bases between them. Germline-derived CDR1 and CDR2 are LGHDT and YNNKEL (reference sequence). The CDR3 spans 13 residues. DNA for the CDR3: TGTGCCAGCAGCCTCAGGGTCTACTACGAGCAGTACTTC. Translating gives CASSLRVYYEQYF.

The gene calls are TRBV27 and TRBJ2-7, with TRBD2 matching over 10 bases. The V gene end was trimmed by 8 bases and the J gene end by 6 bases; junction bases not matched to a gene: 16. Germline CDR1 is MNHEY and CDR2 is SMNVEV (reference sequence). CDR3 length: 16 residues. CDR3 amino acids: CASSLTWASGSSEQYF. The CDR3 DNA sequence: TGTGCCAGCTCGCTAACCTGGGCTAGCGGGAGCAGCGAGCAGTACTTC.

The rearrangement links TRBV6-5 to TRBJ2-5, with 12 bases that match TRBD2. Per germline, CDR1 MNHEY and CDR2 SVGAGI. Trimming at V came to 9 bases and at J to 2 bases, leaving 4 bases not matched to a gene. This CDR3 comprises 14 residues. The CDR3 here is CASRLAGDQETQYF. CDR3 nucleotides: TGTGCCAGTAGACTAGCGGGAGATCAAGAGACCCAGTACTTC.

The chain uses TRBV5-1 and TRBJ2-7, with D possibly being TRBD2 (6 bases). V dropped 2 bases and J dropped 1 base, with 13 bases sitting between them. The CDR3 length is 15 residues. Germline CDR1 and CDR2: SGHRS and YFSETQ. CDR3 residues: CASSFTGVISYEQYF. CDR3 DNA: TGCGCCAGCAGCTTTACGGGAGTCATATCCTACGAGCAGTACTTC.

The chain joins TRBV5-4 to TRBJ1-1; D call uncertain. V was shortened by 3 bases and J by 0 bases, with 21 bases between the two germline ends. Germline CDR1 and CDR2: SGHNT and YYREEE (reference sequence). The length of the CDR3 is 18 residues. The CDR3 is CASSSSSSSPFMNTEAFF. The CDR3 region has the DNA TGTGCCAGCAGCTCCTCTTCTTCTTCTCCCTTTATGAACACTGAAGCTTTCTTT. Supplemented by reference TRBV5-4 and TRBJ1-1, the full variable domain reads ETGVTQSPTHLIKTRGQQVTLRCSSQSGHNTVSWYQQALGQGPQFIFQYYREEENGRGNFPPRFSGLQFPNYSSELNVNALELDDSALYLCASSSSSSSPFMNTEAFFGQGTRLTVV.